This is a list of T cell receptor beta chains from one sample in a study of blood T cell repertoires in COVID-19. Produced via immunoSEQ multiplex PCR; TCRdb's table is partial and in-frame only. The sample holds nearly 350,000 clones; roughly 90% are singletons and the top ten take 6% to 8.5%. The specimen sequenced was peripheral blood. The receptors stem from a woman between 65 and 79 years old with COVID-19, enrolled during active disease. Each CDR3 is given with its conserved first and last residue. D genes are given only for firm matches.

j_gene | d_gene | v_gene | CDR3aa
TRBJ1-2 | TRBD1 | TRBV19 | CASSIPLTGLGYTF
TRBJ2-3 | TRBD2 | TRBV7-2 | CASSPVGSGGPTDTQYF
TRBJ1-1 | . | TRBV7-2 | CASSPRAVNTEAFF
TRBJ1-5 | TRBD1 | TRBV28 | CASSLTGGANPPQHF
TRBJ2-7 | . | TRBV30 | CAWSVGSGEQYF
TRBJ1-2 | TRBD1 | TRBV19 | CASSIPGQGVSGYTF
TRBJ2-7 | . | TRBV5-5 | CASSLEGGRASYEQYF
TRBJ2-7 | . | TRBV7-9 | CASSLGGFRQLSYEQYF
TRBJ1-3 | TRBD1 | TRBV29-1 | CNALTGAGNTIYF
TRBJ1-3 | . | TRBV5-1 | CASSLGVSGNTIYF
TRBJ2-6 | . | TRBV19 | CASSIQGPSGANVLTF
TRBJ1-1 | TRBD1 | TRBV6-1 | CASSDRGQGEAFF
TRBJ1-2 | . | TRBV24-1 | CATSDLIGGYTF
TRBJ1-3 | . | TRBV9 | CASSLTGGNTIYF
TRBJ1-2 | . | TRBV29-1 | CSVGDNYGYTF
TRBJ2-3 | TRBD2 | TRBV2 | CASGTTGGPNTQYF
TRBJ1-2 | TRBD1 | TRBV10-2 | CASMPTGLSVNVGYTF
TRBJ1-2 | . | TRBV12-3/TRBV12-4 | CASSARGIYGYTF
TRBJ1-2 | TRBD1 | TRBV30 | CAWSGQGWGYTF
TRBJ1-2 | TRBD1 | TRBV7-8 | CASSTRDRGDYGYTF
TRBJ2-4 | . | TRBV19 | CASSPAEGAFSKYF
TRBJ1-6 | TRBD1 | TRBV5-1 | CASTSGGGQNSPLHF
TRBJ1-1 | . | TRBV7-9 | CASSPRQPNTEAFF
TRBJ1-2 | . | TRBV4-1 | CASSHPARGIYGYTF
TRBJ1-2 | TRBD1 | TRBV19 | CASRGDRGNGYTF
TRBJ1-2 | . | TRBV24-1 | CATSDWGTPAWGYGYTF
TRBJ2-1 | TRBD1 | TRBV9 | CASSGPGGDNEQFF
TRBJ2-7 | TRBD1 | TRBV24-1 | CATSDPDRDEQYF
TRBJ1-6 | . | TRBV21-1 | CASSKGRDRGSSPLHF
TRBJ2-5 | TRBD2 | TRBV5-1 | CASSLSSGAAQETQYF
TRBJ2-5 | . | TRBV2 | CASIGQETQYF
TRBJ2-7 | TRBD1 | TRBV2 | CASRDRVYEQYF
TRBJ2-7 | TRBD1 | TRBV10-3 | CAINRQGESYEQYF
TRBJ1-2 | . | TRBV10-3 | CAISEGGESPEYGYTF
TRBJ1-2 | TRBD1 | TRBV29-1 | CSVEDPTGGLGYTF
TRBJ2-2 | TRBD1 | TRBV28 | CASSLNRGRNTGELFF
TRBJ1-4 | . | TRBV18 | CASSPVRGAAEKLFF